Listed here are 4 T cell receptor beta chains from one sample, sequenced in a study of identical twins. TCRdb redid the calling of the 5' RACE reads with MiXCR, one entry per CDR3 protein. The data contain about 700,000 distinct CDR3 sequences, 8% to 9% of them seen just once; the ten biggest clones take up roughly 0.97%. These records were also assigned to another study, of yellow fever vaccine responses in identical twins.

Sequenced: PBMCs. The receptors originated from a young woman in good health.

This clonotype has a count of ten or more. This chain uses TRBV5-1 with TRBJ2-1; 12 nucleotides line up with TRBD2. The germline CDR1 and CDR2 sequences are SGHRS and YFSETQ. The CDR3 covers 16 residues. V was pared by 1 base and J by 3 bases, with 2 bases of the junction left unmatched. The CDR3 region is CASSLLAGGFYNEQFF. The CDR3 nucleotides read TGCGCCAGCAGCTTGCTAGCGGGGGGGTTCTACAATGAGCAGTTCTTC.

This clonotype was detected only a few times. This rearrangement joins TRBV7-8 to TRBJ1-5; 7 bases agree with TRBD1. The V gene end was trimmed by 1 base and the J gene end by 6 bases; junction bases not matched to a gene: 9. Germline CDR1 reads SGHVS; CDR2 reads FQNEAQ. This CDR3 comprises 16 residues. CDR3: CASSLETGVARQPQHF. The CDR3 DNA reads as TGTGCCAGCAGCTTAGAAACAGGGGTGGCACGTCAGCCCCAGCATTTT.

This clonotype was detected a few times. The V call is TRBV6-2 or TRBV6-3, the J call TRBJ2-5; weak D call: TRBD2 (5 bases). V was trimmed by 6 bases and J by 1 base, leaving 12 bases between them. The CDR3 length is 14 residues. The V gene's germline CDR1 is MNHEY and CDR2 SVGEGT. The CDR3 DNA reads as TGTGCCAGCAGACCGGACTGGATCCAAGAGACCCAGTACTTC. It codes for CASRPDWIQETQYF.

This clonotype has ten or more counts. The J gene is TRBJ2-1, the V gene TRBV6-5; the match to TRBD1 covers 8 bases. CDR1 is MNHEY and CDR2 is SVGAGI in the germline V gene. This CDR3 region has 17 residues. Losses at the gene ends were 4 bases for V and 0 bases for J; bases not matched to a gene: 8. CDR3 bases: TGTGCCAGCAGTTGGGTCCGGACAGGGAGCTCCTACAATGAGCAGTTCTTC. Its translation: CASSWVRTGSSYNEQFF.